The TCR beta chain under discussion was sequenced for a study of blood T cells in healthy people across ages (dated by TCRdb to about 2015). About the study as a whole: Template switching captured roughly one uniquely barcoded TCR beta cDNA molecule per two T cells in model experiments. The study measured age-related changes in TCR beta repertoire diversity using deep sequencing normalized with unique cDNA molecular identifiers. Donors were grouped into four age groups: young (average about 15 years), middle-aged (39), aged (about 60) and long-lived (roughly 80). To avoid experimental bias, donors of different ages were randomly spread across the sequencing lanes. The study analyzed two additional independent replicas of 1 million unique cDNA reads from the same blood draw for two donors, one aged 18 to 30 and one aged 80 or older.

The library was built by means of 5' RACE. TCRdb lists the instrument as Illumina HiSeq 2500. A second 7 to 11 cycle PCR used a sample-barcoded 5' primer and a J-beta primer mix. Each TCR beta cDNA molecule received a unique molecular identifier from a template-switch 5' adaptor carrying 12 random nucleotides. Each sample yielded at least 2.5 million CDR3-containing paired-end reads. The Mint cDNA synthesis kit, primed by a TRBC-specific oligonucleotide, was used to synthesize first-strand cDNA from all RNA. After uracil-DNA glycosylase treatment, a first 18-cycle PCR used universal primers M1SS and BC2_uni_R on all cDNA. Processing in the source paper ran as follows. For normalization, 1 million high-quality reads, each with a distinct molecular identifier, were randomly selected from each sample. Instead of being binned into consensus sequences, reads with shared molecular identifiers were discarded. CDR3 identification, clonotype clustering and error correction used MiTCR with a Q25 quality threshold and the strictest error-elimination algorithm. Lower-bound total TCR beta diversity was estimated with a nonparametric unseen species model using Euler transformation. TCRdb trimmed the raw reads at Q25, called clones with MiXCR and kept productive beta chains. Rows merge per CDR3 protein into single entries with the most common DNA and genes. These V and J calls rely on TCRdb rather than the paper's analysis. The sample has hundreds of thousands of distinct CDR3 sequences on record, roughly 20% of them singletons. The ten biggest clones cover approximately 20% of the sample.

The donors were around 39 Caucasian individuals from Russia, aged roughly 6 to 90 years, who were systemically healthy. Roughly 9.5 milliliters of peripheral blood were drawn from each donor into EDTA-treated Vacutainer tubes. PBMCs were isolated by Ficoll-Paque density-gradient centrifugation, with at least 6 million obtained per sample. Total RNA was extracted from PBMCs with Trizol reagent, with at least 5.5 micrograms obtained per sample. For every donor, flow cytometry on a PBMC aliquot measured the percentage of naive CD45RAhigh/CD27high T cells. General conclusions and limits of the study: Estimates of total diversity from one million sequenced T cells were regarded as lower bounds and underestimates. Bulk unsorted PBMC profiling prevented conclusive comparison of naive and antigen-experienced compartments. Compared with the aged group, the long-lived group had more naive CD4+ T cells, fewer expanded clones and increased TCR diversity, suggesting age selection. Donor CMV infection status was unknown, potentially confounding age-related changes in expanded clonotypes. A strong correlation was found between observed TCR beta diversity and the percentage of naive T cells measured by flow cytometry. As age increased, observed TCR beta diversity per million T cells dropped in a roughly linear way, and a significant reduction was already evident by age 40.

For this chain, trimming is 2 bases at the V end and 1 base at the J end, and the number of junction bases without a gene match is 7. Spanning cysteine to phenylalanine, the CDR3 consists of 17 amino acids. Of the read, only the CDR3 DNA is kept; its 51 bases are in frame from base 1. CDR1 and CDR2 are drawn from the germline V gene (reference sequence): SGHKS, YYEKEE. On this clonotype: The clone's antigen remains unknown. No base qualities exist here, and no much larger clone lies one base off it.

The origin of this receptor is a man between 65 and 80 years old in good health. Specimen: blood. The chain joins TRBV5-5 to TRBJ2-3, and TRBD2 aligns with 10 junction nucleotides. This receptor carries the CDR3 CASSLAVAGGRTDTQYF. The nucleotide sequence reads TGTGCCAGCAGCTTAGCGGTAGCGGGGGGACGCACAGATACGCAGTATTTT.